The present TCR beta chain was sequenced within a study of tumor and adjacent non-tumor tissue in lung cancer. The wider study: The patients, around 9 men and 4 or 5 women, were 31 to 76 with stage I to III disease. Each sample yielded around 4.2 million productive TCRbeta reads on average.

Study results and caveats: Tumor repertoires had a smaller top 100 clone share than normal lung.

In the case of this clonotype: Its specificity is not known. Since no conserved phenylalanine or tryptophan closes the CDR3, a read error is the likely cause. It is unclear where the CDR3 begins or ends on the DNA, so no DNA is shown, and the CDR3 is as TCRdb lists it.

The template was RNA from unsorted bulk tissue. Germline V CDR1 and CDR2: SQVTM, ANQGSEA. The CDR3 is 13 amino acids in total, end residues counted. Three rounds of nested PCR, following a modified ARM-PCR protocol, produced the TCRbeta library. TCRdb reanalysed the multiplex PCR reads using MiXCR and keeps one entry per CDR3 protein. The table records about 93,000 distinct CDR3 sequences, roughly three fifths of them present only once. The chain uses TRBV29-1 and TRBJ2-2. The source of this sequence is a man between 65 and 80 years old with non-small cell lung cancer. The sequencing sample was made of lung tumor tissue. This CDR3 is CSVGVKNTGELLY.